This entry concerns a single T cell receptor beta chain. Its antigen remains unknown. These data originate in a study of tumor-infiltrating lymphocytes in primary liver carcinoma. Study-level results: Relative to tumor region pairs, the tumor-adjacent and tumor-blood pairs showed overlap that was lower.

Starting material for RNA and DNA co-extraction consisted of roughly 19-34 mg of unsorted bulk tissue. Looked up from germline, CDR1 is MNHEY and CDR2 is SVGAGI. The CDR3 totals 15 residues. Germline trimming cut 10 bases from V and 2 bases from J; bases unmatched to any gene: 10. Reverse transcription of 500 ng total RNA with a constant-region primer produced TCR beta cDNA. Modified slightly, ARM-PCR produced TCR beta libraries over three nested multiplex PCR rounds. The study ran its first two PCR rounds for roughly 10 cycles each, using TRBV1-TRBV30 forward primers and a C-beta reverse primer. Using its own MiXCR run on the multiplex PCR reads, TCRdb lists one record per CDR3 protein. The sample contains 50,000 to 60,000 distinct CDR3 sequences, about 80% of which appear only once.

Source material: liver tumor tissue from sampling region 5. Subset in this sample: tumor region T5, tumor centre. The sequence was collected from a man aged 40-49 years with primary liver carcinoma and hepatitis B virus infection. The chain uses TRBV6-5 and TRBJ2-1; TRBD2 agrees at 8 bases. In DNA, the CDR3 is TGTGCCAACAGATTGCGGGAGGTCGCCTACAATGAGCAGTTCTTC. As protein: CANRLREVAYNEQFF.